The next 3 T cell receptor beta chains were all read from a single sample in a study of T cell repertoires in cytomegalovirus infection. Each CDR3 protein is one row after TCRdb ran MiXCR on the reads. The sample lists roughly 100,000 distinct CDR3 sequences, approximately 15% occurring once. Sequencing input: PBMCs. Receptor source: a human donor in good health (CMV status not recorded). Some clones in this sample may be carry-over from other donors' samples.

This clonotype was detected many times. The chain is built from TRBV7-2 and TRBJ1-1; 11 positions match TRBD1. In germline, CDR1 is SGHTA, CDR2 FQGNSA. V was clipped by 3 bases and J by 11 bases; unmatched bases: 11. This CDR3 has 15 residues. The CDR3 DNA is TGTGCCAGCAGCTTGCTAGGACAGGGGGCTGGTAGTGCTTTCTTT. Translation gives CASSLLGQGAGSAFF.

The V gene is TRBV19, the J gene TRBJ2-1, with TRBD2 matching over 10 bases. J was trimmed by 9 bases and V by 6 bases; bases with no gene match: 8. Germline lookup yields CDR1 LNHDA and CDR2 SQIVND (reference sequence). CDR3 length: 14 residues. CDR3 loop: CASSRWTSGAEQFF. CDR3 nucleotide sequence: TGTGCCAGTAGCCGTTGGACTAGCGGAGCTGAGCAGTTCTTC.

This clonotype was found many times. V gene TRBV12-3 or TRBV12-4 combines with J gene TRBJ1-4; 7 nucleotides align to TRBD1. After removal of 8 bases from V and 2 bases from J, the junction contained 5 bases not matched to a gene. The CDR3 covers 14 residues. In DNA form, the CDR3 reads TGTGCCAGCCGCCCGGGACAGACTAATGAAAAACTGTTTTTT. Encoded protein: CASRPGQTNEKLFF.